The 21 T cell receptor beta chains below come from one sample, sequenced in a study of CD4 T cells in relation to SARS-CoV-2 and coronaviruses. Unexposed donor CD4+ T cells date from about 2010-2019, before the COVID-19 pandemic. Using immunoSEQ multiplex PCR, the repertoire was profiled, and TCRdb retains in-frame clones only, with some absent. The repertoire has 55,000 to 70,000 clones, 90% to 95% of them found once; the top ten carry around 0.21%. Sequenced: naive CD4+ T cells from PBMCs. The subset is: naive CD4+ T cells isolated by negative enrichment. These receptors all stem from a human donor in good health.

In DNA, the CDR3 is TGTGCCAGCAGTCCATCCCGGGGACAGAACAGCTACGAGCAGTACTTC. This sequence encodes CASSPSRGQNSYEQYF. This chain uses TRBV27 with TRBJ2-7; 7 nucleotides align to TRBD1. V lost 5 bases, J lost 3 bases, and 13 bases stayed unmatched. The CDR3 has 16 residues. CDR1 and CDR2 (germline): MNHEY, SMNVEV (reference sequence).

The V call is TRBV28, the J call TRBJ2-7; 11 bases are shared with TRBD2. Germline V lookup: CDR1 MDHEN, CDR2 SYDVKM. Trimming removed 3 bases from V and 7 bases from J; junction bases left unmatched: 8. This CDR3 region has 15 residues. The CDR3 region is CASSLPSGGQGEQYF. The DNA of the CDR3 is TGTGCCAGCAGTTTGCCTAGCGGGGGGCAGGGTGAGCAGTACTTC.

The rearrangement uses TRBV5-6 and TRBJ2-5; 10 nucleotides align to TRBD1. J lost 5 bases, V lost 6 bases, and 16 bases had no gene match. This CDR3 region has 17 residues. CDR1 SGHDT and CDR2 YYEEEE come from the germline V gene. The CDR3 bases are TGTGCCAGCATTCCCACCCGTCGGACAGGGGGAGGGGAGACCCAGTACTTC. It is translated as CASIPTRRTGGGETQYF. The full variable domain, with the rest looked up from reference TRBV5-6 and TRBJ2-5, is DAGVTQSPTHLIKTRGQQVTLRCSPKSGHDTVSWYQQALGQGPQFIFQYYEEEERQRGNFPDRFSGHQFPNYSSELNVNALLLGDSALYLCASIPTRRTGGGETQYFGPGTRLLVL.

The CDR3 DNA sequence: TGTGCCATCACCGGAACAGACAACTATGGCTACACCTTC. Protein: CAITGTDNYGYTF. V and J are TRBV10-3 and TRBJ1-2; no clear D gene. This CDR3 contains 13 residues. With 7 bases removed from V and 2 bases from J, the gap between germline ends came to 11 bases. Germline CDR1 and CDR2: ENHRY and SYGVKD.

This chain joins TRBV28 and TRBJ2-2, with 11 bases matching TRBD1. Unmatched junction bases numbered 9, after V lost 2 bases and J lost 7 bases. This CDR3 spans 17 amino acids. CDR1 and CDR2 from the germline V gene are MDHEN and SYDVKM. The CDR3: CASSLQPGQGDVGELFF. The CDR3 coding sequence is TGTGCCAGCAGTTTACAACCGGGACAGGGGGATGTCGGGGAGCTGTTTTTT. Based on the CDR3 plus reference TRBV28 and TRBJ2-2, the full variable domain is DVKVTQSSRYLVKRTGEKVFLECVQDMDHENMFWYRQDPGLGLRLIYFSYDVKMKEKGDIPEGYSVSREKKERFSLILESASTNQTSMYLCASSLQPGQGDVGELFFGEGSRLTVL.

The chain combines TRBV19 with TRBJ2-3; 8 nucleotides agree with TRBD1. The ends lost 4 bases at V and 3 bases at J; junction bases unmatched: 9. This CDR3 has 16 residues. Germline V gene data show CDR1 as LNHDA and CDR2 as SQIVND (reference sequence). The CDR3 protein is CASSTDRGGGTDTQYF. CDR3 DNA: TGTGCCAGTAGTACTGACAGGGGTGGAGGGACAGATACGCAGTATTTT.

This clone was picked up one time. The chain has TRBV20-1 and TRBJ1-1; TRBD1 matches at 7 bases. The CDR3 is 11 amino acids. V lost 4 bases and J lost 5; bases outside the gene matches: 1. Per germline, CDR1 DFQATT and CDR2 SNEGSKA (reference sequence). This chain's CDR3 is CSAKQGTEAFF. In DNA, the CDR3 is TGCAGTGCTAAACAGGGGACTGAAGCTTTCTTT.

The CDR3 nucleotides are TGTGCCAGCAGCTTGGCTATGGAGGGACAGGGCCTATACATTCAGTACTTC. Protein product: CASSLAMEGQGLYIQYF. The chain is built from TRBV5-7 and TRBJ2-4, with TRBD1 matching over 9 bases. TRBV5-7 is treated as an ORF (open reading frame) with a function not yet certain. This CDR3 comprises 17 residues. Trimming at V came to 0 bases and at J to 8 bases, leaving 12 bases not matched to a gene.

The V call is TRBV18, the J call TRBJ2-2; unclear D gene. This CDR3 comprises 17 residues. Germline CDR1 is KGHSH and CDR2 is LQKENI. V was trimmed by 0 bases and J by 6 bases, leaving 17 bases between them. The CDR3 here is CASSPPLKIAAPGELFF. The CDR3 DNA reads TGTGCCAGCTCACCACCGTTGAAGATAGCCGCTCCCGGGGAGCTGTTTTTT.

V is TRBV2 and J is TRBJ2-7, with D perhaps TRBD2 (7 bases). Per germline, CDR1 SNHLY and CDR2 FYNNEI. V lost 7 bases and J lost 2, with 21 bases in between. The CDR3 extends over 16 amino acids. The CDR3 region is CASTPGGAGAPYEQYF. Here the CDR3 DNA reads TGTGCCAGCACCCCTGGGGGGGCAGGGGCGCCCTACGAGCAGTACTTC.

This sequence joins TRBV19 and TRBJ2-6, with 8 positions matching TRBD1. V lost 6 bases, J lost 2 bases, and 9 bases stayed unmatched. The CDR3 covers 17 residues. The germline V gene encodes CDR1 LNHDA and CDR2 SQIVND (reference sequence). CDR3 region: CASRTTDRETGANVLTF. DNA for the CDR3: TGTGCCAGTAGGACCACGGACAGGGAAACTGGGGCCAACGTCCTGACTTTC.

The chain employs TRBV24-1 and TRBJ2-5; 7 bases line up with TRBD2. The CDR3 contains 14 residues. Germline values: CDR1 KGHDR, CDR2 SFDVKD. J gave up 4 bases and V 3 bases, and 4 bases lay outside the gene matches. In DNA form, the CDR3 reads TGTGCCACCAGTGATCCCGGGGGGTTAGAGACCCAGTACTTC. As protein: CATSDPGGLETQYF.

About this clone: The junction shows a germline mismatch at one end, possibly a read error. The chain recombines TRBV5-8 with TRBJ1-4; D is ambiguous. The CDR3 is made up of 10 amino acids. Germline CDR1 reads SGHTS; CDR2 reads YDEGEE. CDR3 sequence: CASSLVIGIF. The CDR3 DNA reads TGTGCCAGCAGCTTGGTGATCGGGATTTTT.

The CDR3 DNA sequence: TGTGCCAGCAGCTCTCACCCGTACCAAGAGACCCAGTACTTC. This translates into CASSSHPYQETQYF. The chain links TRBV7-3 to TRBJ2-5; D gene ambiguous. The V end lost 4 bases, the J end lost 0 bases, and 9 bases lay between the germline ends. The CDR3 is made up of 14 amino acids. Germline V lookup: CDR1 SGHTA, CDR2 FQGTGA.

This rearrangement joins TRBV5-1 to TRBJ2-3; a possible D gene is TRBD2 (6 bases). Germline assignment: CDR1 SGHRS and CDR2 YFSETQ. The CDR3 extends over 16 amino acids. Trimming shortened V by 0 bases and J by 2 bases, and 13 bases separated the two germline ends. The CDR3 nucleotides are TGCGCCAGCAGCTTGGGAGTTAGCGGATACACAGATACGCAGTATTTT. Protein sequence: CASSLGVSGYTDTQYF.

This sequence joins TRBV11-3 and TRBJ2-2, with 10 bases aligning to TRBD2. Germline trimming cut 1 base from V and 2 bases from J; bases unmatched to any gene: 7. The CDR3 spans 18 residues. Germline V gene data show CDR1 as SGHNT and CDR2 as YENEEA. CDR3 nucleotides: TGTGCCAGCAGCTTAGGTAGCGGGAGGCGAGGAAACACCGGGGAGCTGTTTTTT. Its protein is CASSLGSGRRGNTGELFF.

Comments on this clone: Other nucleotide sequences from this sample produce the same CDR3. V is TRBV5-1 and J is TRBJ2-2; unclear D gene. The length of the CDR3 is 13 residues. V was shortened by 0 bases and J by 2 bases, with 2 bases between the two germline ends. CDR1 SGHRS and CDR2 YFSETQ come from the germline V gene. CDR3 in DNA: TGCGCCAGCAGCTTGGGCAACACCGGGGAGCTGTTTTTT. This gives the protein CASSLGNTGELFF. Filled out from reference TRBV5-1 and TRBJ2-2, the complete variable domain reads KAGVTQTPRYLIKTRGQQVTLSCSPISGHRSVSWYQQTPGQGLQFLFEYFSETQRNKGNFPGRFSGRQFSNSRSEMNVSTLELGDSALYLCASSLGNTGELFFGEGSRLTVL.

The rearrangement links TRBV28 to TRBJ2-1, with TRBD2 matching 9 bases. CDR3 size: 14 residues. CDR1 is MDHEN and CDR2 is SYDVKM in the germline V gene. With 9 bases clipped from V and 4 bases from J, the junction kept 7 bases outside the gene matches. The CDR3 region has the DNA TGTGCCAGTACACTAGCGGGCTCATACAATGAGCAGTTCTTC. Translating it yields CASTLAGSYNEQFF.

The chain has TRBV2 and TRBJ2-1, with D perhaps TRBD2 (6 bases). V shed 5 bases and J shed 5 bases, with 10 bases lying between them. There are 13 residues in the CDR3. Germline V gene lookup returns CDR1 SNHLY and CDR2 FYNNEI. CDR3 in amino acids: CASSRDWNNEQFF. In DNA form, the CDR3 reads TGTGCCAGCAGTAGGGACTGGAACAATGAGCAGTTCTTC.

In this sample, this clone turned up a few times. This chain joins TRBV4-3 and TRBJ1-2; the D gene is possibly TRBD1 (6 bases). Between the trimmed V and J ends, which lost 1 base and 7 bases, there was a span of 19 bases. The germline V gene has CDR1 LGHNA and CDR2 YSLEER. The CDR3 sequence is 16 residues long. This CDR3 is CASSQGYTRGAAGYTF. CDR3 nucleotide sequence: TGCGCCAGCAGCCAAGGGTATACTCGGGGGGCGGCTGGCTACACCTTC.

V gene TRBV5-1 combines with J gene TRBJ2-7; 10 nucleotides match TRBD2. Germline V CDR1 and CDR2: SGHRS, YFSETQ. The V segment lost 0 bases and the J segment 6 bases; nucleotides outside the gene matches: 9. CDR3 length: 16 residues. The CDR3 is CASSLALSGRYGEQYF. CDR3 nucleotides: TGCGCCAGCAGCTTGGCCCTTAGCGGGAGGTATGGCGAGCAGTACTTC.